The TCR beta chain described here comes from a study of Graves' ophthalmopathy and Graves' hyperthyroidism (dated by TCRdb to between 2018 and 2020). General notes on the study: Hyperthyroidism was considered stable if no progression to ophthalmopathy occurred within 18 months of follow-up. TCR beta repertoire signatures were used to distinguish Graves' ophthalmopathy from Graves' hyperthyroidism and to predict progression to ophthalmopathy. In total, 135 blood samples were TCR-sequenced: roughly 45 ophthalmopathy, some 72 hyperthyroidism and 17 hyperthyroidism-to-ophthalmopathy patients. To explore V-J signatures distinguishing ophthalmopathy from hyperthyroidism, a discovery set of about a hundred patients (roughly 45 ophthalmopathy, 55 to 60 stable hyperthyroidism) was enrolled. An independent validation cohort comprised 18 hyperthyroidism patients and over 15 patients who later progressed from hyperthyroidism to ophthalmopathy. In more than five hyperthyroidism patients, T-cell repertoires of thyroid tissue and blood were compared. Once sampling was done, hyperthyroidism patients were given methimazole at a starting dose of 30 mg daily, while ophthalmopathy patients were given high-dose intravenous methylprednisolone.

A note on this clonotype: Its antigen is not yet known. Per-base qualities were not stored, and no clone one base away is much larger.

For repertoire sequencing, TCR beta CDR3 regions were amplified from RNA transcripts. HTBI primers and the Qiagen OneStep RT-PCR kit were used in a first-round RT-PCR, which was followed by a second-round multiplex PCR, size selection and purification. Libraries were sequenced on an Illumina HiSeq2000 using paired-end 100 bp reads. The published analysis was carried out like this. SOAPnuke was used to process the reads, throwing out any read that had adapters, had uncalled bases, had a mean Phred below 15, or lacked an exact constant-primer or identifier match. COPE v1.2.5 was used to merge the high-quality paired reads. Clonotypes were defined as unique nucleotide sequences and were aligned to IMGT TRB V, D and J references using MiTCR v1.1. Only V-J combinations with frequency above 0.0001 were analysed, covering around 99% of repertoires. A TCR clonal expansion and chaos score per V-J combination was defined as the ratio of F50 clonal expansion to chaos observed in the TCRdist matrix. Welch's t-statistics and random forest were used to reduce the features to some 13 V-J combinations, which were then used as input to a naive Bayes classifier. Thyroid-blood repertoire similarity was quantified with the Morisita-Horn index. The public reads were reanalyzed by TCRdb: fastp trimming at Q25, MiXCR alignment, in-frame beta chains only. Each CDR3 protein appears once, grouped with its most common genes and DNA. These V and J calls originate from TCRdb's pipeline instead of the authors' own analysis. The sample table holds 580,000 or so distinct CDR3 sequences, of which less than 40% were seen once. About 4.2% of the sample is held by the ten biggest clonotypes.

The paper's findings and limits, for the study overall: Among expanded thyroid clonotypes with frequency above 0.001, most also showed up in blood, which suggests that blood repertoires may reflect the thyroid immune response. In validation, the model predicted ophthalmopathy progression with more than 70% sensitivity and approximately 72% specificity; more than ten predicted patients were CT-confirmed with GO in a median of 6.5 months. No statistical method was used to predetermine the sample size, and group allocation was not hidden from the investigators. Ophthalmopathy was separated from stable hyperthyroidism by the 13-signature model with about 90% sensitivity and approximately 84% specificity in cross-validation and with 80%/75% in the test set.

Hyperthyroidism patients were newly diagnosed, with disease duration under 2 months, and aged 18 to 65 years. Patients with other autoimmune diseases, uncontrolled infections, pregnancy or lactation were excluded. Diagnosis relied on clinical symptoms, serum thyroxine, TRAb, thyroid ultrasound and orbital computed tomography. Total RNA was extracted using Trizol reagent, and RNA quality was checked on an Agilent 2100 Bioanalyzer. The germline V gene specifies SNHLY as CDR1 and FYNNEI as CDR2. Deletion took 1 base off V and 3 bases off J, with a span of 15 bases between the germline ends. The CDR3 goes from the cysteine to the phenylalanine over 16 residues. The sequence is cut down to CDR3 DNA, 48 bases in frame from base 1.

Sequenced material: peripheral blood or thyroid tissue (not recorded which). The sequence is built from TRBV2 and TRBJ2-5; the D gene is tentatively TRBD1 or TRBD2, each matching 5 bases. The TCR comes from an adult man with Graves' hyperthyroidism. The DNA sequence reads TGTGCCAGCAGTGAAGAGCTAACGGGGCAGAAAGAGACCCAGTACTTC. Translated, it gives CASSEELTGQKETQYF.